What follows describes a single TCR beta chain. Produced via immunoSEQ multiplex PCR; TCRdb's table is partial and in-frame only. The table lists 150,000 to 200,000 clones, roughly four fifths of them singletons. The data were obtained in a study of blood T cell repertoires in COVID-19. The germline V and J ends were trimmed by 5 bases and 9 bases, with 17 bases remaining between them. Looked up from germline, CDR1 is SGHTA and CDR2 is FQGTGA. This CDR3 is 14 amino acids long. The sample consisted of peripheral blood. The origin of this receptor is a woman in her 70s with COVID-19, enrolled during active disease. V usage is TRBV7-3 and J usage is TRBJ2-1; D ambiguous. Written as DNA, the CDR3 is TGTGCCAGCAGCCCCGGTGCCCCCCAATCTGAGCAGTTCTTC. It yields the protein CASSPGAPQSEQFF.